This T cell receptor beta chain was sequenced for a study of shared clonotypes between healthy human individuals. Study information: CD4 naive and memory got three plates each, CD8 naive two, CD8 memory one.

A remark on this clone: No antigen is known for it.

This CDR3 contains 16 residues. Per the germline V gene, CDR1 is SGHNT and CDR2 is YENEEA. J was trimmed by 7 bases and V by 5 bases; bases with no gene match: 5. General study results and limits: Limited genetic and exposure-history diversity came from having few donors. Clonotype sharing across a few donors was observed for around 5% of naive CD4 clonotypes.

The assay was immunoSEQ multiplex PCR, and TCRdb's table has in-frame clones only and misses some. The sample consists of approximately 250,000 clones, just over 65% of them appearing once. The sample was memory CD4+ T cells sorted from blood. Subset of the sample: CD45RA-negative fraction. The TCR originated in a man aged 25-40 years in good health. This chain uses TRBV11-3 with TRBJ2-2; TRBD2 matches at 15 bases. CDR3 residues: CASSDPGLAGGGELFF. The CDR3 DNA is TGTGCCAGCAGCGATCCGGGACTAGCGGGGGGCGGGGAGCTGTTTTTT.